This TCR beta chain is from a study of blood T cell repertoires in COVID-19. CDR3 length: 15 residues. The V gene end was trimmed by 6 bases and the J gene end by 7 bases; junction bases not matched to a gene: 10. CDR1 and CDR2 (germline): SEHNR, FQNEAQ (reference sequence). Assay used: immunoSEQ multiplex PCR; TCRdb lists only in-frame clones, some missing. This table has 100,000 to 150,000 clones, about 86% appearing once. This TCR was sampled from a woman in her fifties or sixties who had recovered from COVID-19. The chain couples TRBV7-9 to TRBJ1-4; TRBD1 matches 8 bases. Material: PBMCs or T cells enriched from blood (not recorded which). The CDR3 coding sequence is TGTGCCAGCAGATTGACAGGGGCCCGGGGTGAAAAACTGTTTTTT. It is translated as CASRLTGARGEKLFF.